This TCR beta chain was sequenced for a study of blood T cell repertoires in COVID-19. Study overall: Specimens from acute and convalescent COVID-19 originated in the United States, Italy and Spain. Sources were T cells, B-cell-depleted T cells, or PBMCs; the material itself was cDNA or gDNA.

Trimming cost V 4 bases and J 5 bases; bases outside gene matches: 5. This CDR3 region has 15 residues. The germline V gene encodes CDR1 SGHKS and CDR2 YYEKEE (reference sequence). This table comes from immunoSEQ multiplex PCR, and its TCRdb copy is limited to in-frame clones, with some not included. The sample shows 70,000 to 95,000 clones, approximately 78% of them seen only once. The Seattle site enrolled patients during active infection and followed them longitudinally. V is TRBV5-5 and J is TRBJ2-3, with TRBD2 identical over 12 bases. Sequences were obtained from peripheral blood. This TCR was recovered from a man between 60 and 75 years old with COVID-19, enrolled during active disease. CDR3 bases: TGTGCCAGCAGCCATTCTAGCGGGGGGGGAGATACGCAGTATTTT. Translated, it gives CASSHSSGGGDTQYF.